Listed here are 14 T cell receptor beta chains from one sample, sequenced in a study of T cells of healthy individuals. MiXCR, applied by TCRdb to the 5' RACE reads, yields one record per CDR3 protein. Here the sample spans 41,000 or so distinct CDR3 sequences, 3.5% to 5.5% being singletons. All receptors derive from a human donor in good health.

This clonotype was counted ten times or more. Here the CDR3 reads CASSVAEGRAYEQYF. The CDR3 DNA is TGTGCCAGCAGCGTAGCGGAGGGGAGGGCCTACGAGCAGTACTTC. V is TRBV9 and J is TRBJ2-7, with 7 positions matching TRBD2. The V segment lost 0 bases and the J segment 2 bases; nucleotides outside the gene matches: 5. This CDR3 region has 15 residues. Germline CDR1 SGDLS, CDR2 YYNGEE.

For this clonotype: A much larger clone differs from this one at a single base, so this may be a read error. The CDR3 here is CANSALSIGPSTDTQYF. CDR3 sequence (DNA): TGTGCCAACAGCGCATTGAGTATTGGGCCTAGCACAGATACGCAGTATTTT. This chain links TRBV11-2 with TRBJ2-3; D is unclear. CDR3 length: 17 residues. Germline CDR1 and CDR2: SGHAT and FQNNGV.

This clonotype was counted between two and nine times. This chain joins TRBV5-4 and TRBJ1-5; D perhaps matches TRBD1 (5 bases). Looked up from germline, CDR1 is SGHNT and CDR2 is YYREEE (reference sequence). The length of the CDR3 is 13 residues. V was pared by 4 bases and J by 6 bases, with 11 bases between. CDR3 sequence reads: CASSRDGFQPQHF. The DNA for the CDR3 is TGTGCCAGCAGCAGGGACGGGTTTCAGCCCCAGCATTTT.

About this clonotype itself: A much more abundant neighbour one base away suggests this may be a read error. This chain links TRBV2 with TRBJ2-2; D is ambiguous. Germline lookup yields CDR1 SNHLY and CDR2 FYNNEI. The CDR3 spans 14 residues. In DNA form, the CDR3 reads TGTGCCAGCGGTGAAAGCGTTAACACCGGGGAGCTGTTTTTT. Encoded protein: CASGESVNTGELFF.

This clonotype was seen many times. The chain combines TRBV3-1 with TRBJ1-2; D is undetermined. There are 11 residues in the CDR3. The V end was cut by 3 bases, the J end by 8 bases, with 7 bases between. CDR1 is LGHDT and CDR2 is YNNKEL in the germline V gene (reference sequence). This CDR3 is CASSQESGYTF. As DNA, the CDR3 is TGTGCCAGCAGCCAGGAGAGCGGCTACACCTTC. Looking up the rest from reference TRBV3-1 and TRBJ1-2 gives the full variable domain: DTAVSQTPKYLVTQMGNDKSIKCEQNLGHDTMYWYKQDSKKFLKIMFSYNNKELIINETVPNRFSPKSPDKAHLNLHINSLELGDSAVYFCASSQESGYTFGSGTRLTVV.

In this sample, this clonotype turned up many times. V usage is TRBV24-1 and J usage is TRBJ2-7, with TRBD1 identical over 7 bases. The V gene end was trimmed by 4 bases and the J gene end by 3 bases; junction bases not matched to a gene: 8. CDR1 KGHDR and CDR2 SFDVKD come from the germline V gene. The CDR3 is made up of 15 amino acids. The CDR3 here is CATSDIGTENYEQYF. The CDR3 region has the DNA TGTGCCACCAGTGACATCGGGACAGAAAACTACGAGCAGTACTTC.

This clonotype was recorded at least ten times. CDR3 amino acids: CAWSGLAATEAFF. The CDR3 bases are TGTGCCTGGAGTGGTTTAGCGGCCACTGAAGCTTTCTTT. This chain joins TRBV30 and TRBJ1-1, with no clear D. CDR1 is GTSNPN and CDR2 is SVGIG in the germline V gene (reference sequence). CDR3 length: 13 residues. The V end was cut by 1 base, the J end by 4 bases, with 10 bases between.

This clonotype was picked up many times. The CDR3 spells CASSGGPAKNIQYF. The CDR3 DNA reads TGTGCCAGCAGTGGAGGGCCAGCCAAAAACATTCAGTACTTC. The chain recombines TRBV6-2 or TRBV6-3 with TRBJ2-4, with D perhaps TRBD2 (6 bases). Trimming removed 5 bases at V and 0 bases at J, with 8 bases between. Germline CDR1 is MNHEY and CDR2 is SVGEGT. There are 14 residues in the CDR3.

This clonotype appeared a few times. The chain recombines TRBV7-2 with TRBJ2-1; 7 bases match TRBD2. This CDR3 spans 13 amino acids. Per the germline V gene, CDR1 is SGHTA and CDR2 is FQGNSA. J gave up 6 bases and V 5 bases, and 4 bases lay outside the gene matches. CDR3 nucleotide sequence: TGTGCCAGCAGCCATCCGGGGGGCAATGAGCAGTTCTTC. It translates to CASSHPGGNEQFF.

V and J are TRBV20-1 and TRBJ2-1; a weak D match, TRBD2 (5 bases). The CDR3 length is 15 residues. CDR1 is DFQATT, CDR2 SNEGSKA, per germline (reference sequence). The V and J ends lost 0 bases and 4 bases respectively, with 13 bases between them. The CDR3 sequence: CSARDVTRSYNEQFF. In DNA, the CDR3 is TGCAGTGCTAGAGATGTTACTAGATCTTACAATGAGCAGTTCTTC.

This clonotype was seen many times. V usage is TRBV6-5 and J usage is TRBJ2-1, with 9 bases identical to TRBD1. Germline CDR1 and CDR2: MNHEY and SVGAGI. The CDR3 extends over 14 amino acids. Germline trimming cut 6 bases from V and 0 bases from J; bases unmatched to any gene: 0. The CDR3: CASRQGASYNEQFF. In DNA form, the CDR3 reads TGTGCCAGCAGACAGGGGGCCTCCTACAATGAGCAGTTCTTC.

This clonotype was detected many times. The CDR3 loop is CATTGQGKANYGYTF. The CDR3 DNA reads as TGTGCCACAACGGGACAGGGAAAAGCTAACTATGGCTACACCTTC. This chain links TRBV10-3 with TRBJ1-2; 9 bases line up with TRBD1. CDR1 and CDR2 from the germline V gene are ENHRY and SYGVKD. The CDR3 sequence is 15 residues long. The V segment lost 10 bases and the J segment 0 bases; nucleotides outside the gene matches: 9.

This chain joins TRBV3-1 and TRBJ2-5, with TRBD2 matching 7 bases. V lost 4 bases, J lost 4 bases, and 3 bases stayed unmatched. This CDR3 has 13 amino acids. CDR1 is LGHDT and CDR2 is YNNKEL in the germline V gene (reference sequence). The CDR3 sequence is CASSPGGGETQYF. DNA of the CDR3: TGTGCCAGCAGCCCCGGCGGGGGAGAGACCCAGTACTTC.

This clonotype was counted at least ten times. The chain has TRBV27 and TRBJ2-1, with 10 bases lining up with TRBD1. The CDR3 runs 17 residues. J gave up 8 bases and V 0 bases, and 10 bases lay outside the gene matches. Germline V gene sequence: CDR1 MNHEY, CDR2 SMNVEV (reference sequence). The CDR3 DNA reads TGTGCCAGCAGTTTATCGGGGCCGGGACAGGGGCTGTATGAGCAGTTCTTC. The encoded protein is CASSLSGPGQGLYEQFF.